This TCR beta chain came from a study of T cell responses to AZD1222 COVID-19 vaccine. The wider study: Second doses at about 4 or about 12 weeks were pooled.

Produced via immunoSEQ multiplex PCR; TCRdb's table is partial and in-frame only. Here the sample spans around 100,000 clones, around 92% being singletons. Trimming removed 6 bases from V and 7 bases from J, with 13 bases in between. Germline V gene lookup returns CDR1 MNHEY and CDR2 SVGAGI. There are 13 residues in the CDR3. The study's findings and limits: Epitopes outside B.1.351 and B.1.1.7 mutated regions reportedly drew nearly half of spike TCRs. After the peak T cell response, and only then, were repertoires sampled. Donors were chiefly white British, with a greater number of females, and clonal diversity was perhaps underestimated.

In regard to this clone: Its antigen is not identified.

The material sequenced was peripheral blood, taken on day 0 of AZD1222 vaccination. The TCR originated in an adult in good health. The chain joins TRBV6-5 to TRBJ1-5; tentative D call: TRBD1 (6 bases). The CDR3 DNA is TGTGCCAGCAGATTGACAGGTCCACAGCCCCAGCATTTT. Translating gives CASRLTGPQPQHF.